This TCR beta chain was found in a study of T-cell reconstitution after alpha-beta-depleted transplantation in children. The TCRbeta library incorporated unique molecular identifiers. One entry per CDR3 protein results from TCRdb running MiXCR on the PCR reads. The sample has about 350,000 distinct CDR3 sequences, approximately 12% seen once. This clonotype has a handful of counts. The specimen comprised PBMCs, sampled from the stem cell graft. The TCR comes from a human donor who donated a stem cell graft to a child with Fanconi anemia.

The chain's CDR3 is CASSLVGGVFGYTF. CDR3 nucleotide sequence: TGCGCCAGCAGCTTGGTGGGAGGTGTGTTCGGCTACACCTTC. The chain combines TRBV5-1 with TRBJ1-2; D unresolved. V lost 0 bases to trimming and J lost 8 bases, with 14 bases between them. Germline CDR1 SGHRS, CDR2 YFSETQ. This CDR3 spans 14 amino acids.